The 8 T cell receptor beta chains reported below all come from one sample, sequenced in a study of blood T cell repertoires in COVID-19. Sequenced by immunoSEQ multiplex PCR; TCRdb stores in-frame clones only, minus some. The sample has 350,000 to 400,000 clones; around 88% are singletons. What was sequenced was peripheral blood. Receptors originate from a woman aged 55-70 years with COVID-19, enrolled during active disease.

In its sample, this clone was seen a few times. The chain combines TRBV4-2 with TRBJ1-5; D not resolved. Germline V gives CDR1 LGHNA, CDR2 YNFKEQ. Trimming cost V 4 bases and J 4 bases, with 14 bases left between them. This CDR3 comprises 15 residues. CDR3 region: CASSRTWAGNQPQHF. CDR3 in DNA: TGTGCCAGCAGCCGCACCTGGGCGGGTAATCAGCCCCAGCATTTT.

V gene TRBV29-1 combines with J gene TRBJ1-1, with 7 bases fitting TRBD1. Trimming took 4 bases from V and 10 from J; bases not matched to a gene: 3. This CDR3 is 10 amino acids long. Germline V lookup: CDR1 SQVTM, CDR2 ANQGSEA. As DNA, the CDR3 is TGCAGCGTTGGGCAGGGGGGAGCTTTCTTT. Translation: CSVGQGGAFF.

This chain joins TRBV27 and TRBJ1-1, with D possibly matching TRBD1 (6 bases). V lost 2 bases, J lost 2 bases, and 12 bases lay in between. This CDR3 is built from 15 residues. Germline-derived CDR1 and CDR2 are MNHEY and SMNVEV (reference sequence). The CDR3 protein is CASSLSGGSNTEAFF. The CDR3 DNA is TGTGCCAGCAGTTTAAGTGGGGGCAGCAACACTGAAGCTTTCTTT.

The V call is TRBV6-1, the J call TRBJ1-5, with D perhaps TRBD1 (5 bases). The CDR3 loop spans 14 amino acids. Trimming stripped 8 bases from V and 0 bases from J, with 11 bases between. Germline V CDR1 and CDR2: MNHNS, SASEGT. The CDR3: CASWEGSSNQPQHF. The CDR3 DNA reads TGTGCCAGCTGGGAGGGGAGTAGCAATCAGCCCCAGCATTTT.

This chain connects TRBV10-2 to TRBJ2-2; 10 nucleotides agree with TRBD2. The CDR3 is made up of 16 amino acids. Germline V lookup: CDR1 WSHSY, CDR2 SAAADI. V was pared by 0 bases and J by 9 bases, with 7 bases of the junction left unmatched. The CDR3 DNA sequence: TGCGCCAGCAGTGAGTCTACTAGCGGGGCCCGGAGGGAGCTGTTTTTT. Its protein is CASSESTSGARRELFF.

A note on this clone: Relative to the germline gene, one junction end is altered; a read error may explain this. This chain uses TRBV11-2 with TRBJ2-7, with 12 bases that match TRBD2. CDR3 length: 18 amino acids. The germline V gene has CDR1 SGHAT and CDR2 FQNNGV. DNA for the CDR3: TGTGCCAGCAGCTTGATGGGTGGACTAGCGGGGTTCTCCTACGGGCAGTACTTC. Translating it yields CASSLMGGLAGFSYGQYF.

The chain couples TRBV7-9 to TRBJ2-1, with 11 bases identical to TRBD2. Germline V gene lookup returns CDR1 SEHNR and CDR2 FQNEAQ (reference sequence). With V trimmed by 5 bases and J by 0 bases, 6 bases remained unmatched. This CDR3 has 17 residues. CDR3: CASSPLAGGGSYNEQFF. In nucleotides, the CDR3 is TGTGCCAGCAGCCCTTTAGCGGGGGGGGGCTCCTACAATGAGCAGTTCTTC.

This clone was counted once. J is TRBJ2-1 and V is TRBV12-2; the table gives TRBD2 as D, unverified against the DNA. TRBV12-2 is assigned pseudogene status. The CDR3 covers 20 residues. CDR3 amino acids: CASRLARIPDGGSSYNEQFF. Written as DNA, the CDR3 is TGTGCAAGTCGCTTAGCGCGGATTCCAGACGGGGGGAGCTCCTACAATGAGCAGTTCTTC.